A single sample is the source of the 28 T cell receptor beta chains below, sequenced in a study of T cell clones after liver transplantation. TCRdb keeps only in-frame clones here, not all; method: immunoSEQ multiplex PCR. This sample has tens of thousands of clones, with roughly 70% found just once. The sequences come from CD4+ T cells from blood, collected at the roughly 15-month timepoint. All receptors derive from a human patient who received a liver transplant. Part of the T cell pool may stem from the graft donor.

This clone was seen a few times. The chain has TRBV19 and TRBJ1-1; D is undetermined. V shed 5 bases and J shed 1 base, with 8 bases lying between them. CDR1 is LNHDA and CDR2 is SQIVND in the germline V gene (reference sequence). The CDR3 consists of 13 residues. CDR3 sequence: CASSGVWNTEAFF. Here the CDR3 DNA reads TGTGCCAGTAGTGGGGTGTGGAACACTGAAGCTTTCTTT.

The chain is built from TRBV6-1 and TRBJ2-7; TRBD1 aligns across 11 bases. V dropped 7 bases and J dropped 2; count of bases not matched to a gene: 4. The CDR3 extends over 14 amino acids. Germline CDR1 and CDR2: MNHNS and SASEGT. Here the CDR3 DNA reads TGTGCCAGCATGCCGGGACAGGGGGCCTACGAGCAGTACTTC. Residues: CASMPGQGAYEQYF.

The chain uses TRBV6-5 and TRBJ2-2; D not certain. This CDR3 comprises 13 residues. The V end was cut by 9 bases, the J end by 7 bases, with 15 bases between. Germline CDR1 MNHEY, CDR2 SVGAGI. Here the CDR3 DNA reads TGTGCCAGTCAGGCTAGTACAAACGGGGAGCTGTTTTTT. Amino acid sequence: CASQASTNGELFF.

In its sample, this clone was seen once. This chain links TRBV19 with TRBJ2-5; 9 bases match TRBD2. J lost 5 bases, V lost 3 bases, and 10 bases had no gene match. Germline CDR1 reads LNHDA; CDR2 reads SQIVND (reference sequence). The CDR3 length is 16 residues. In DNA form, the CDR3 reads TGTGCCAGTAGTATTTATGGCGGGAGGGCGGATGAGACCCAGTACTTC. Amino acid sequence: CASSIYGGRADETQYF.

This chain links TRBV6-6 with TRBJ2-5, with 12 bases matching TRBD2. The CDR3 has 15 amino acids. Germline V gene lookup returns CDR1 MNHNY and CDR2 SVGAGI (reference sequence). V dropped 5 bases and J dropped 1; count of bases not matched to a gene: 2. CDR3 sequence: CASSPGLAGQETQYF. In DNA form, the CDR3 reads TGTGCCAGCAGTCCGGGACTAGCGGGCCAAGAGACCCAGTACTTC.

The table lists this clone with a count of one. The V gene is TRBV18, the J gene TRBJ2-5; tentatively, D is TRBD1 (5 bases). The CDR3 consists of 12 residues. CDR1 is KGHSH and CDR2 is LQKENI in the germline V gene. Trimming shortened V by 3 bases and J by 5 bases, and 7 bases separated the two germline ends. The CDR3 protein is CASSPRVETQYF. In nucleotides, the CDR3 is TGTGCCAGCTCACCCAGGGTTGAGACCCAGTACTTC. The whole variable domain, remainder taken from reference TRBV18 and TRBJ2-5, is NAGVMQNPRHLVRRRGQEARLRCSPMKGHSHVYWYRQLPEEGLKFMVYLQKENIIDESGMPKERFSAEFPKEGPSILRIQQVVRGDSAAYFCASSPRVETQYFGPGTRLLVL.

This clone appeared a few times. V and J are TRBV27 and TRBJ1-5; a weak D match, TRBD1 (6 bases). The V and J ends lost 7 bases and 7 bases respectively, with 17 bases between them. CDR1 is MNHEY, CDR2 SMNVEV, per germline (reference sequence). This CDR3 is built from 14 residues. The CDR3 here is CASKGAGVTQPQHF. The CDR3 DNA reads as TGTGCCAGCAAGGGTGCAGGGGTAACCCAGCCCCAGCATTTT.

The V call is TRBV7-7, the J call TRBJ1-1; D is perhaps TRBD1 (6 bases). Trimming pared 4 bases from V and 3 bases from J, leaving 9 bases between. Germline V CDR1 and CDR2: SSHAT, FNYEAQ (reference sequence). CDR3 length: 13 residues. Here the CDR3 DNA reads TGTGCCAGCAGCTCGGGACAAGACACTGAAGCTTTCTTT. Protein sequence: CASSSGQDTEAFF.

This clone was detected once. The J gene is TRBJ1-5, the V gene TRBV7-2; D unclear. Germline V CDR1 and CDR2: SGHTA, FQGNSA. V was trimmed by 1 base and J by 6 bases, leaving 4 bases between them. The CDR3 is 12 amino acids. The CDR3 protein is CASSLDGQPQHF. CDR3 DNA sequence: TGTGCCAGCAGCTTAGATGGTCAGCCCCAGCATTTT.

This clone was counted a few times. The V call is TRBV19, the J call TRBJ2-7; D not resolved. This CDR3 comprises 13 residues. The V gene's germline CDR1 is LNHDA and CDR2 SQIVND (reference sequence). V was cut by 5 bases and J by 3 bases, with 11 bases left in between. Here the CDR3 reads CASSLGRNYEQYF. The CDR3 coding sequence is TGTGCCAGTAGTTTGGGCAGGAACTACGAGCAGTACTTC.

V gene TRBV11-2 combines with J gene TRBJ2-7, with D uncertain. Between the trimmed V and J ends, which lost 5 bases and 3 bases, there was a span of 14 bases. This CDR3 spans 14 amino acids. CDR1 is SGHAT, CDR2 FQNNGV, per germline. CDR3 sequence: CASSRPAGDYEQYF. The CDR3 bases are TGTGCCAGCAGCCGCCCCGCAGGAGACTACGAGCAGTACTTC.

J is TRBJ2-7 and V is TRBV7-9, with D hard to call. The germline CDR1 and CDR2 sequences are SEHNR and FQNEAQ (reference sequence). The CDR3 has 13 residues. With 1 base removed from V and 3 bases from J, the gap between germline ends came to 7 bases. This CDR3 reads CASSLGQNYEQYF. CDR3 nucleotide sequence: TGTGCCAGCAGCTTAGGACAAAACTACGAGCAGTACTTC.

The chain employs TRBV10-3 and TRBJ2-6; D remains ambiguous. Germline V CDR1 and CDR2: ENHRY, SYGVKD. The length of the CDR3 is 16 residues. V was cut by 0 bases and J by 0 bases, with 6 bases left in between. The CDR3, as DNA: TGTGCCATCAGTGAGTCGAAAAACTCTGGGGCCAACGTCCTGACTTTC. It is translated as CAISESKNSGANVLTF.

V and J are TRBV27 and TRBJ2-2, with a weak D call TRBD1 (6 bases). Germline V CDR1 and CDR2: MNHEY, SMNVEV (reference sequence). Trimming took 3 bases from V and 4 from J, leaving 18 bases between them. CDR3 length equals 17 residues. The CDR3 nucleotides are TGTGCCAGCAGTTTCTTCTTGCAGGGGTCGGGCACCGGGGAGCTGTTTTTT. Translation gives CASSFFLQGSGTGELFF.

The chain uses TRBV11-3 and TRBJ1-2, with 10 bases lining up with TRBD1. CDR1 and CDR2 from the germline V gene are SGHNT and YENEEA. The V and J ends lost 1 base and 8 bases, in that order; junction bases with no gene match: 1. The CDR3 is made up of 13 amino acids. CDR3 amino acids: CASSLGDRGGYTF. The CDR3 nucleotides read TGTGCCAGCAGCTTAGGGGACAGGGGCGGCTACACCTTC.

The chain recombines TRBV28 with TRBJ1-2, with 9 bases matching TRBD1. Germline loops: CDR1 MDHEN, CDR2 SYDVKM. The V segment lost 4 bases and the J segment 3 bases; nucleotides outside the gene matches: 3. The CDR3 is made up of 14 amino acids. The CDR3 DNA reads as TGTGCCAGCAGTTCACAGGGGGCCGACTATGGCTACACCTTC. Translated: CASSSQGADYGYTF.

The chain joins TRBV7-9 to TRBJ1-1; TRBD1 aligns across 7 bases. The V and J ends lost 6 bases and 1 base, in that order; junction bases with no gene match: 17. The CDR3 runs 18 residues. From germline, CDR1 is SEHNR and CDR2 FQNEAQ (reference sequence). CDR3 residues: CASSQNLLVAGGNTEAFF. CDR3 nucleotides: TGTGCCAGCAGTCAAAATTTACTCGTGGCAGGGGGGAACACTGAAGCTTTCTTT.

The rearrangement joins TRBV7-9 to TRBJ1-1; D is possibly TRBD1 (5 bases). Trimming stripped 5 bases from V and 4 bases from J, with 11 bases between. The CDR3 has 13 residues. Looked up from germline, CDR1 is SEHNR and CDR2 is FQNEAQ (reference sequence). The CDR3 DNA reads as TGTGCCAGCAGCGCCGAAGGGGTCACTGAAGCTTTCTTT. Translation: CASSAEGVTEAFF.

J is TRBJ2-7 and V is TRBV7-9; D is possibly TRBD1 (6 bases). Looked up from germline, CDR1 is SEHNR and CDR2 is FQNEAQ (reference sequence). This CDR3 region has 16 residues. V was cut by 0 bases and J by 6 bases, with 18 bases left in between. The CDR3 DNA follows: TGTGCCAGCAGCTTAGCGGGGACACCCGGGATTAGCGAGCAGTACTTC. Protein: CASSLAGTPGISEQYF.

The CDR3 region is CASSPQGGKTEAFF. DNA of the CDR3: TGTGCCAGCAGTCCCCAGGGCGGGAAAACTGAAGCTTTCTTT. This chain joins TRBV6-1 and TRBJ1-1; D is perhaps TRBD1 (5 bases). V gave up 5 bases and J gave up 5 bases, with 15 bases separating them. CDR1 MNHNS and CDR2 SASEGT come from the germline V gene. The CDR3 is 14 residues long.

The V gene is TRBV27, the J gene TRBJ1-2, with D perhaps matching TRBD1 (6 bases). The CDR3 sequence is 15 residues long. In germline, CDR1 is MNHEY, CDR2 SMNVEV (reference sequence). V dropped 5 bases and J dropped 4 bases, with 17 bases sitting between them. The chain's CDR3 is CASSKGQGWGYGYTF. The CDR3 DNA reads TGTGCCAGCAGTAAGGGGCAGGGGTGGGGCTATGGCTACACCTTC.

The chain couples TRBV9 to TRBJ2-2; the D is unclear. The germline CDR1 and CDR2 sequences are SGDLS and YYNGEE. The V end was cut by 0 bases, the J end by 5 bases, with 5 bases between. The CDR3 loop spans 13 amino acids. CDR3 coding DNA: TGTGCCAGCAGCGTAGAGCCGACCGGGGAGCTGTTTTTT. It translates to CASSVEPTGELFF.

This clone came up a few times. The CDR3 DNA is TGTGCCAGCAGCTGGGCACAGGGAGCTAACTATGGCTACACCTTC. Encoded protein: CASSWAQGANYGYTF. The rearrangement uses TRBV11-2 and TRBJ1-2; a weak D match, TRBD1 (6 bases). V was pared by 4 bases and J by 0 bases, with 12 bases between. The CDR3 is 15 amino acids. In germline, CDR1 is SGHAT, CDR2 FQNNGV.

This sequence joins TRBV5-4 and TRBJ1-1; D ambiguous. CDR3 length: 14 amino acids. Looked up from germline, CDR1 is SGHNT and CDR2 is YYREEE (reference sequence). Trimming shortened V by 0 bases and J by 2 bases, and 8 bases separated the two germline ends. Written as DNA, the CDR3 is TGTGCCAGCAGCTTGGAAGGCAAAAACACTGAAGCTTTCTTT. Its protein is CASSLEGKNTEAFF.

The CDR3 DNA reads as TGTGCCAGCAGTTTAGTGACGGCGAACACTGAAGCTTTCTTT. This sequence encodes CASSLVTANTEAFF. The chain joins TRBV28 to TRBJ1-1; D gene uncertain. The germline gives CDR1 MDHEN, CDR2 SYDVKM. The CDR3 loop spans 14 amino acids. Trimming left V 2 bases short and J 1 base short, with 8 bases between. Full variable domain (remainder filled in from reference TRBV28 and TRBJ1-1): DVKVTQSSRYLVKRTGEKVFLECVQDMDHENMFWYRQDPGLGLRLIYFSYDVKMKEKGDIPEGYSVSREKKERFSLILESASTNQTSMYLCASSLVTANTEAFFGQGTRLTVV.

The CDR3 loop reads CAWITGAGGYTF. The CDR3 DNA sequence: TGTGCCTGGATAACAGGGGCTGGGGGCTACACCTTC. V is TRBV30 and J is TRBJ1-2, with 7 bases fitting TRBD1. V lost 4 bases, J lost 8 bases, and 7 bases stayed unmatched. Germline V gene data show CDR1 as GTSNPN and CDR2 as SVGIG (reference sequence). The CDR3 is 12 residues long.

This sequence joins TRBV11-2 and TRBJ2-7; 8 bases match TRBD1. This CDR3 contains 14 residues. Germline V gene sequence: CDR1 SGHAT, CDR2 FQNNGV. Germline trimming cut 4 bases from V and 9 bases from J; bases unmatched to any gene: 11. The CDR3 DNA follows: TGTGCCAGCAGCTCCCCGCAACAGGGGGGAAGGCAGTACTTC. Residues: CASSSPQQGGRQYF.

The V gene is TRBV5-4, the J gene TRBJ1-1; weak D call: TRBD1 (6 bases). With 3 bases removed from V and 1 base from J, the gap between germline ends came to 22 bases. Germline V gene sequence: CDR1 SGHNT, CDR2 YYREEE (reference sequence). The CDR3 length is 18 residues. CDR3 loop: CASSSFITSGTSNTEAFF. The CDR3, as DNA: TGTGCCAGCAGCTCCTTTATCACTTCCGGGACATCGAACACTGAAGCTTTCTTT.